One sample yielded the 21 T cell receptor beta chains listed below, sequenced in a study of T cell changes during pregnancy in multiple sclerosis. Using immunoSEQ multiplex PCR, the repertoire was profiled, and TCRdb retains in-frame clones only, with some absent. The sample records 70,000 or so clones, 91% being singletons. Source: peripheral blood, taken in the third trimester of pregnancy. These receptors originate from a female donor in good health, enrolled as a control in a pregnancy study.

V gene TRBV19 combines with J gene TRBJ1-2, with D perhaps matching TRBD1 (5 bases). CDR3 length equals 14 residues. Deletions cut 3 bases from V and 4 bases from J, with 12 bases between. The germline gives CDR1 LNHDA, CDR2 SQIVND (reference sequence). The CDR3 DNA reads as TGTGCCAGTAGTATGATGGCAGGGTCCTATGGCTACACCTTC. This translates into CASSMMAGSYGYTF.

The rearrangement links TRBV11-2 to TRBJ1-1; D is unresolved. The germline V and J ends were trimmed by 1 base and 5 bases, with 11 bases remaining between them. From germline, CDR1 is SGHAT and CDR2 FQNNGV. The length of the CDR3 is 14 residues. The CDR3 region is CASSLVAGWTEAFF. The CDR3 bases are TGTGCCAGCAGCTTAGTGGCGGGATGGACTGAAGCTTTCTTT.

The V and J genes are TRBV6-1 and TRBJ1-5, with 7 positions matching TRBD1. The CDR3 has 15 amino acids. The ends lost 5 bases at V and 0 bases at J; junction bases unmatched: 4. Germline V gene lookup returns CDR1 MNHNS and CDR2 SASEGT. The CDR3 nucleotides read TGTGCCAGCAGTCGGACAGGAGATAGCAATCAGCCCCAGCATTTT. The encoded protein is CASSRTGDSNQPQHF.

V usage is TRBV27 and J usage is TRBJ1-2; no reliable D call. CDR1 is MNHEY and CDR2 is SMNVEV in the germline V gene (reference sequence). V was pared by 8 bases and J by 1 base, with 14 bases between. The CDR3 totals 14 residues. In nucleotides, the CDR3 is TGTGCCAGCGCGCACGAGAGCGGTAACTATGGCTACACCTTC. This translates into CASAHESGNYGYTF.

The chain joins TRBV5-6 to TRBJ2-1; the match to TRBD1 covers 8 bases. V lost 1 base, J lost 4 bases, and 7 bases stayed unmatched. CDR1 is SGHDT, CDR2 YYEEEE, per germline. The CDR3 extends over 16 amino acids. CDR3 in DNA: TGTGCCAGCAGCTTGTCAGGACAGGGTCGATACAATGAGCAGTTCTTC. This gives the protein CASSLSGQGRYNEQFF.

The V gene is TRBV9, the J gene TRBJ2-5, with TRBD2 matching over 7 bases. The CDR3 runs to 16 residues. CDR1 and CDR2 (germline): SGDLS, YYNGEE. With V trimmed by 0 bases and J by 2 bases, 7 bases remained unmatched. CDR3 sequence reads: CASSVGAGERQETQYF. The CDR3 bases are TGTGCCAGCAGCGTAGGGGCGGGAGAGAGGCAAGAGACCCAGTACTTC.

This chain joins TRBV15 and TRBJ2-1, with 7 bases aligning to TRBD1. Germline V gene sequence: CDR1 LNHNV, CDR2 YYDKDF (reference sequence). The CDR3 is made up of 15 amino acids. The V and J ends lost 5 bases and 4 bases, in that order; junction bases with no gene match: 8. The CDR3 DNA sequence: TGTGCCACCAGCTTCGGGACAGCAACTTACAATGAGCAGTTCTTC. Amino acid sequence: CATSFGTATYNEQFF. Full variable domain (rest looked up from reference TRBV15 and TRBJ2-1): DAMVIQNPRYQVTQFGKPVTLSCSQTLNHNVMYWYQQKSSQAPKLLFHYYDKDFNNEADTPDNFQSRRPNTSFCFLDIRSPGLGDTAMYLCATSFGTATYNEQFFGPGTRLTVL.

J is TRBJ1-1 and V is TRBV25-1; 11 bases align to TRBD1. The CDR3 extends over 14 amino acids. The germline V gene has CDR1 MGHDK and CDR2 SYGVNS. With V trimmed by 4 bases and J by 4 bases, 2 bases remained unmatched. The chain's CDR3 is CASSVGQGVTEAFF. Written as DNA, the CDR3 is TGTGCCAGCAGTGTGGGACAGGGGGTCACTGAAGCTTTCTTT.

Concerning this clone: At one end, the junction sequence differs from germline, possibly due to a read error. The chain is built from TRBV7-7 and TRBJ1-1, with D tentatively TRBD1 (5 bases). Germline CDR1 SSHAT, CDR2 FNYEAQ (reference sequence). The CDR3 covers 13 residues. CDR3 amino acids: CASSSTENTEAFF. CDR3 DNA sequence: TGTGCTAGCAGCTCGACAGAGAACACTGAAGCTTTCTTT.

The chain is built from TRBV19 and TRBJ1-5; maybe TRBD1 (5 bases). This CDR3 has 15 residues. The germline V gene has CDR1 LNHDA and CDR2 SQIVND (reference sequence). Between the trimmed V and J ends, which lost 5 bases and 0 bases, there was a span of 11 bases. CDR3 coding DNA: TGTGCCAGTAGTTGGACACCTTATAGCAATCAGCCCCAGCATTTT. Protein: CASSWTPYSNQPQHF.

The CDR3 coding sequence is TGTGCCAGCAGTGACCCGCCAGGTTTGGCCACTGAAGCTTTCTTT. Translating gives CASSDPPGLATEAFF. The J gene is TRBJ1-1, the V gene TRBV6-1; no clear D. Germline CDR1 and CDR2: MNHNS and SASEGT. V gave up 3 bases and J gave up 4 bases, with 15 bases separating them. This CDR3 spans 15 amino acids.

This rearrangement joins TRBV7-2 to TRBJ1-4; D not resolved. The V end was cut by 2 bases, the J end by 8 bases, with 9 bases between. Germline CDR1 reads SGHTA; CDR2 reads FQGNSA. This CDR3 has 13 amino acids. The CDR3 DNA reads TGTGCCAGCAGCTTACGATCAGGCGAAAAACTGTTTTTT. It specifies CASSLRSGEKLFF.

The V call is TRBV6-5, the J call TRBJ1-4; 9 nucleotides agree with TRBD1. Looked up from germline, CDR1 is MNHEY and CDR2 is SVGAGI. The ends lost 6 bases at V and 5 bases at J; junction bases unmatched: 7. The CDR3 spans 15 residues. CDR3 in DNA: TGTGCCAGCAGAAGGTCCGGGACAGGGAATGAAAAACTGTTTTTT. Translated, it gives CASRRSGTGNEKLFF.

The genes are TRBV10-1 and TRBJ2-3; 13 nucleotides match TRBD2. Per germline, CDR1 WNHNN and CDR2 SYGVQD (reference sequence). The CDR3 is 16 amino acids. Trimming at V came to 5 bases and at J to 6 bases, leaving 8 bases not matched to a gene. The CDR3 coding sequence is TGCGCCAGCAGTCTACAACTAGCGGGAGGGAGGGATACGCAGTATTTT. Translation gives CASSLQLAGGRDTQYF.

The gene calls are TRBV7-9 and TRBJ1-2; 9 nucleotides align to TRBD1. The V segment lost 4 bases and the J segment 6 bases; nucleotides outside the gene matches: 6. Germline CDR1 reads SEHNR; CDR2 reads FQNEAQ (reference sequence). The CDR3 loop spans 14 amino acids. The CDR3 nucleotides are TGTGCCAGCAGCTCCTCCCGACAGGGGGATGGCTACACCTTC. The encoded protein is CASSSSRQGDGYTF.

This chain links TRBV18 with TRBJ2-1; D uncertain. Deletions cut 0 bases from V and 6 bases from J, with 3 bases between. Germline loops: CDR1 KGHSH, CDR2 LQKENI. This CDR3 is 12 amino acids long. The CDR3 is CASSPPLNEQFF. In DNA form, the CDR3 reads TGTGCCAGCTCACCACCACTCAATGAGCAGTTCTTC.

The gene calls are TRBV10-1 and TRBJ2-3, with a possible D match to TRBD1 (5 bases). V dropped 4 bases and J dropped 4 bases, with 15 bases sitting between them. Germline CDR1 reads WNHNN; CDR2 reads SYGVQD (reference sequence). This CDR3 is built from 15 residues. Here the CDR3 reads CASSAQGRVADTQYF. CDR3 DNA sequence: TGCGCCAGCAGTGCTCAAGGCAGGGTGGCAGATACGCAGTATTTT.

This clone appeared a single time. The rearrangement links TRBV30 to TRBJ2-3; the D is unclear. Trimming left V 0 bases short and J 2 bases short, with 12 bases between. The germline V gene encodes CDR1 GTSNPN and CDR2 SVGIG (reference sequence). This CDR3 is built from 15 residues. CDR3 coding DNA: TGTGCCTGGAGTGTAGGCGGAGCCGTCACAGATACGCAGTATTTT. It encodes CAWSVGGAVTDTQYF.

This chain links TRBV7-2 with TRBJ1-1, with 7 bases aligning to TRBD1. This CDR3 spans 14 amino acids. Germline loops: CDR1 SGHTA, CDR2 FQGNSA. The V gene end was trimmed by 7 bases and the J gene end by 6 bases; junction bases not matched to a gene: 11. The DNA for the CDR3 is TGTGCCAGCATCAAACCCCAGGGGGAGGCTGAAGCTTTCTTT. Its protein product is CASIKPQGEAEAFF.

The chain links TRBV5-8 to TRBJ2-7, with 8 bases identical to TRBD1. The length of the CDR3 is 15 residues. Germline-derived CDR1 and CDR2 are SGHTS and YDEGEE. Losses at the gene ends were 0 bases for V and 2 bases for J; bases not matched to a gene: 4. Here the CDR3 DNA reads TGTGCCAGCAGCTTGGCTCGGACAGGGACCTACGAGCAGTACTTC. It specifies CASSLARTGTYEQYF. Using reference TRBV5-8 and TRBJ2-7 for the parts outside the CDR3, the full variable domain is EAGVTQSPTHLIKTRGQQATLRCSPISGHTSVYWYQQALGLGLQFLLWYDEGEERNRGNFPPRFSGRQFPNYSSELNVNALELEDSALYLCASSLARTGTYEQYFGPGTRLTVT.

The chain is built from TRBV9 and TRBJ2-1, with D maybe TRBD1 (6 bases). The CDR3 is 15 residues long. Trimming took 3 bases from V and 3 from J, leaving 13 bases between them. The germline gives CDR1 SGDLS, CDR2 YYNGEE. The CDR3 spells CASSGTGPDYNEQFF. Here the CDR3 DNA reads TGTGCCAGCAGCGGCACAGGGCCGGACTACAATGAGCAGTTCTTC.